This TCR beta chain is from a study of blood T cells in healthy people across ages (dated by TCRdb to 2014 to 2015). About the full investigation: In model experiments, template switching captured roughly one uniquely barcoded TCR beta cDNA molecule for every two T cells. Donors of different ages were randomly distributed across sequencing lanes to avoid experimental bias. Four age groups were formed from the donors: young (average 16 years), middle-aged (approximately 40), aged (roughly 56) and long-lived (more than 75). The study measured age-related changes in TCR beta repertoire diversity using deep sequencing normalized with unique cDNA molecular identifiers. Using the same blood draw, the study looked at two additional independent replicas of 1 million unique cDNA reads for two donors, one aged 18 to 30 and the other aged 80 or older. Summary of the overall study and its limitations: Compared with the aged group, the long-lived group had more naive CD4+ T cells, fewer expanded clones and increased TCR diversity, a pattern suggesting age selection. There was a strong correlation between observed TCR beta diversity and the percentage of naive T cells measured by flow cytometry. Bulk unsorted PBMC profiling prevented conclusive comparison of naive and antigen-experienced compartments. As age increased, observed TCR beta diversity per million T cells dropped in a roughly linear way, and a significant reduction was already evident by age 40. The CMV infection status of donors was not known, potentially confounding age-related changes in expanded clonotypes. Estimates of total diversity from one million sequenced T cells were regarded as lower bounds and underestimates.

Donors were roughly 40 systemically healthy Caucasian individuals from Russia aged roughly 6 to 95 years. About 10 milliliters of peripheral blood were collected from each donor into EDTA-treated Vacutainer tubes. Ficoll-Paque density-gradient centrifugation was used to isolate PBMCs, with at least 6.5 million obtained per sample. Total RNA was extracted from PBMCs with Trizol reagent, with at least 6 micrograms obtained per sample. For every donor, an aliquot of PBMCs went through flow cytometry to measure the percentages of naive CD45RAhigh/CD27high T cells. The method behind the library was 5' RACE. Instrument on record: Illumina HiSeq 2500. A second about 7 to 12 cycle PCR used a sample-barcoded 5' primer and a J-beta primer mix. Each TCR beta cDNA molecule received a unique molecular identifier from a template-switch 5' adaptor carrying 12 random nucleotides. Each sample yielded at least 2.5 million CDR3-containing paired-end reads. All of the RNA was converted into first-strand cDNA using the Mint cDNA synthesis kit, with a TRBC-specific oligonucleotide serving as the primer. Following uracil-DNA glycosylase treatment, all cDNA underwent a first 18-cycle PCR with the universal primers M1SS and BC2_uni_R. Regarding the original processing steps: For normalization, 1 million high-quality reads were randomly selected from each sample, with every read carrying a distinct molecular identifier. Instead of being binned into consensus sequences, reads that shared molecular identifiers were thrown out. MiTCR, set to a Q25 quality threshold and the strictest error-elimination algorithm, was used for CDR3 identification, clonotype clustering and error correction. A nonparametric unseen species model with Euler transformation was used to estimate a lower bound on total TCR beta diversity. The public reads were quality trimmed at Q25 with fastp and then assembled into clones with MiXCR by TCRdb, keeping productive beta chains. Every distinct CDR3 protein forms one entry, paired with its most common genes and DNA. TCRdb's processing, not the authors' own work, is the source of the V and J calls. The sample profile shows hundreds of thousands of distinct CDR3 sequences; roughly 50% of them were found once. The top ten clonotypes cover around a third of the sample.

Comment on this clonotype: The antigen it recognizes is unknown. One base away there is no much larger clone; base qualities are not given.

The sequence derives from a woman aged 60-70 years in good health. Sequenced: blood.

The CDR3: CASSPGPRWVFF. The DNA is TGTGCCAGCAGTCCAGGGCCGCGTTGGGTTTTCTTT. The chain links TRBV7-2 with TRBJ1-1; matching of 5 bases hints at TRBD1 as the D gene. The germline V gene provides CDR1 SGHTA and CDR2 FQGNSA. The CDR3 covers 12 residues, taking in both the cysteine and the phenylalanine. Just the 36-base CDR3 DNA is kept, in frame starting at base 1. V is shortened by 6 bases, J by 13 bases, and the region joining them spans 18 bases.